Listed here is a single T cell receptor beta chain. Its specificity is not known. The data were obtained in a study of response to subunit inactivated influenza vaccine. Study results and caveats: After each seasonal influenza vaccination, few new T cells are recruited, the authors suggested.

TCRdb re-derived calls from the RT-PCR reads in MiXCR, one entry per CDR3 protein. The table lists 250,000 to 350,000 distinct CDR3 sequences, around 20% of them singletons, with 10% in the top ten. The CDR3 totals 12 residues. The V and J ends lost 7 bases and 1 base respectively, with 8 bases between them. The germline gives CDR1 SGHRS, CDR2 YFSETQ. This sequence was found in a man in his fifties or sixties who received an inactivated influenza vaccine. This chain uses TRBV5-1 with TRBJ2-5; D not certain. This specimen consisted of PBMCs from blood, obtained about 19 months after vaccination. The DNA for the CDR3 is TGCGCCAGCGCAGTGACCCAAGAGACCCAGTACTTC. It encodes CASAVTQETQYF.